Listed below are T cell receptor beta chains from one sample, sequenced in a study of blood T cells in healthy people across ages. Each CDR3 protein is one row after TCRdb ran MiXCR on the 5' RACE reads. This table holds some 710,000 distinct CDR3 sequences, roughly 46% found once. Sequencing was done on a sample of blood. These receptors all stem from a man of 80 years or more in good health. Each CDR3 is given with its conserved first and last residue. A D gene is named only where the DNA matches it firmly. The size field is filled for only some rows; it gives once, few, many or a size class.

J gene: TRBJ2-1; D gene: -; clone size: few; V gene: TRBV6-2/TRBV6-3; CDR3 protein: CASRDGSSYNEQFF; CDR3 DNA: TGTGCCAGCAGGGACGGTAGCTCCTACAATGAGCAGTTCTTC
J gene: TRBJ2-3; D gene: -; clone size: few; V gene: TRBV20-1; CDR3 protein: CSNSANTDTQYF; CDR3 DNA: TGCAGTAACTCTGCAAACACAGATACGCAGTATTTT
J gene: TRBJ2-7; D gene: -; clone size: -; V gene: TRBV20-1; CDR3 protein: CSGLKGIGEDEQYF; CDR3 DNA: TGCAGTGGTCTTAAAGGGATAGGGGAAGACGAGCAGTACTTC
J gene: TRBJ2-3; D gene: TRBD2; clone size: -; V gene: TRBV2; CDR3 protein: CASSGGTSGSWTDTQYF; CDR3 DNA: TGTGCCAGCAGTGGGGGGACTAGCGGGAGTTGGACAGATACGCAGTATTTT
J gene: TRBJ2-3; D gene: -; clone size: -; V gene: TRBV27; CDR3 protein: CASRGLQMRDTQYF; CDR3 DNA: TGTGCCAGCAGGGGACTCCAAATGAGGGATACGCAGTATTTT
J gene: TRBJ1-2; D gene: TRBD1; clone size: -; V gene: TRBV4-1; CDR3 protein: CASSRHPGQGIYNYGYTF; CDR3 DNA: TGCGCCAGCAGCCGGCACCCGGGACAGGGGATATATAACTATGGCTACACCTTC
J gene: TRBJ2-5; D gene: -; clone size: -; V gene: TRBV29-1; CDR3 protein: CSVQRVNEQYF; CDR3 DNA: TGCAGCGTCCAAAGGGTCAATGAGCAGTACTTC
J gene: TRBJ2-7; D gene: TRBD1; clone size: many; V gene: TRBV7-9; CDR3 protein: CASSPTGSYEQYF; CDR3 DNA: TGTGCCAGCAGCCCGACAGGGTCCTACGAGCAGTACTTC
J gene: TRBJ1-2; D gene: -; clone size: -; V gene: TRBV5-1; CDR3 protein: CAGYQLPNYGYTF; CDR3 DNA: TGCGCCGGCTACCAACTTCCTAACTATGGCTACACCTTC
J gene: TRBJ2-7; D gene: TRBD2; clone size: -; V gene: TRBV12-3/TRBV12-4; CDR3 protein: CASSFSTGGFDYEQYF; CDR3 DNA: TGTGCCAGCAGTTTCTCTACGGGGGGGTTCGACTACGAGCAGTACTTC
J gene: TRBJ2-5; D gene: -; clone size: -; V gene: TRBV20-1; CDR3 protein: CSVSLGTGGGTQYF; CDR3 DNA: TGCAGTGTCAGCTTAGGCACAGGAGGGGGGACCCAGTACTTC
J gene: TRBJ2-1; D gene: -; clone size: few; V gene: TRBV3-1; CDR3 protein: CASSQEGSYSYNEQFF; CDR3 DNA: TGTGCCAGCAGCCAAGAGGGCTCTTACTCCTACAATGAGCAGTTCTTC
J gene: TRBJ2-5; D gene: -; clone size: many; V gene: TRBV3-1; CDR3 protein: CASSQDLSRVETQYF; CDR3 DNA: TGTGCCAGCAGCCAAGATCTCAGTAGGGTAGAGACCCAGTACTTC
J gene: TRBJ2-7; D gene: -; clone size: few; V gene: TRBV28; CDR3 protein: CASTPGGYEQYF; CDR3 DNA: TGTGCCAGCACTCCCGGCGGTTACGAGCAGTACTTC
J gene: TRBJ2-1; D gene: TRBD2; clone size: many; V gene: TRBV29-1; CDR3 protein: CSVLTGTSRGEQFF; CDR3 DNA: TGCAGCGTCTTGACTGGGACTAGTCGGGGTGAGCAGTTCTTC
J gene: TRBJ1-2; D gene: -; clone size: many; V gene: TRBV7-2; CDR3 protein: CASSLAWGDGGYTF; CDR3 DNA: TGTGCCAGCAGCTTAGCCTGGGGGGACGGGGGCTACACCTTC
J gene: TRBJ1-1; D gene: TRBD1; clone size: once; V gene: TRBV2; CDR3 protein: CASIKGTANTEAFF; CDR3 DNA: TGTGCCAGCATTAAAGGGACAGCGAACACTGAAGCTTTCTTT
J gene: TRBJ2-7; D gene: -; clone size: few; V gene: TRBV24-1; CDR3 protein: CATSSLSSYEQYF; CDR3 DNA: TGTGCCACCAGTTCTTTGAGCTCCTACGAGCAGTACTTC
J gene: TRBJ2-7; D gene: TRBD1; clone size: -; V gene: TRBV4-1; CDR3 protein: CASSQRDRVREQYF; CDR3 DNA: TGCGCCAGCAGCCAACGGGACAGGGTAAGGGAGCAGTACTTC
J gene: TRBJ2-1; D gene: TRBD1; clone size: few; V gene: TRBV6-5; CDR3 protein: CASSSGWDRIHNEQFF; CDR3 DNA: TGTGCCAGCAGTTCGGGTTGGGACAGGATCCACAATGAGCAGTTCTTC
J gene: TRBJ2-7; D gene: TRBD2; clone size: few; V gene: TRBV12-3/TRBV12-4; CDR3 protein: CASSHSSGSPYEQYF; CDR3 DNA: TGTGCCAGCAGTCACTCTAGCGGGAGCCCCTACGAGCAGTACTTC
J gene: TRBJ1-5; D gene: -; clone size: -; V gene: TRBV14; CDR3 protein: CASSPPGQLVFHPNQPQHF; CDR3 DNA: TGTGCCAGCAGCCCACCGGGACAATTGGTGTTCCACCCGAATCAGCCCCAGCATTTT
J gene: TRBJ1-2; D gene: -; clone size: -; V gene: TRBV6-1; CDR3 protein: CASSEQYPYGYTF; CDR3 DNA: TGTGCCAGCAGTGAACAGTACCCGTATGGCTACACCTTC
J gene: TRBJ1-2; D gene: -; clone size: many; V gene: TRBV12-3/TRBV12-4; CDR3 protein: CASSLSKGLVDGYTF; CDR3 DNA: TGTGCCAGCAGTTTATCTAAGGGTTTGGTCGATGGCTACACCTTC
J gene: TRBJ2-3; D gene: -; clone size: few; V gene: TRBV5-1; CDR3 protein: CASSSKIQGTPDTQYF; CDR3 DNA: TGCGCCAGCAGCTCTAAAATTCAGGGGACCCCAGATACGCAGTATTTT
J gene: TRBJ1-4; D gene: -; clone size: -; V gene: TRBV10-3; CDR3 protein: CATSEKVGEKLFF; CDR3 DNA: TGTGCCACCAGTGAAAAGGTGGGCGAAAAACTGTTTTTT
J gene: TRBJ2-5; D gene: -; clone size: few; V gene: TRBV7-9; CDR3 protein: CASDAPRGVSTNKQYF; CDR3 DNA: TGTGCCAGCGATGCCCCGAGGGGAGTTTCGACGAACAAGCAGTACTTC